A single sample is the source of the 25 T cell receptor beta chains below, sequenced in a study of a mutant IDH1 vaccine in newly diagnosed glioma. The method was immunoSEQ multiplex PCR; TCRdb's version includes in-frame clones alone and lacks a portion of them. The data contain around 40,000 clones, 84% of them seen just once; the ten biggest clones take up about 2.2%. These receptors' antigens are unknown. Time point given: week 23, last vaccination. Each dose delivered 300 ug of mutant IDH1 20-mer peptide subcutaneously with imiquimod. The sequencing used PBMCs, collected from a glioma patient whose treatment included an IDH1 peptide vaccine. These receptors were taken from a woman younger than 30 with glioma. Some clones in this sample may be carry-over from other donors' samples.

CDR3 in DNA: TGTGCCAGCAGTTACTCAGGGACAGGCAAATACGAGCAGTACTTC. As protein: CASSYSGTGKYEQYF. The J gene is TRBJ2-7, the V gene TRBV6-6; TRBD1 aligns across 8 bases. Germline V gene data show CDR1 as MNHNY and CDR2 as SVGAGI (reference sequence). The CDR3 has 15 residues. V gave up 0 bases and J gave up 4 bases; unmatched junction bases: 5.

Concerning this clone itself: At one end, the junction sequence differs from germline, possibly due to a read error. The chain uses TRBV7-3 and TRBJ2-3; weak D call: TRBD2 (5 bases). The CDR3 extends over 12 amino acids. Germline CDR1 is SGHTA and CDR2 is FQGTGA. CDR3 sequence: CASSSPYGEANF. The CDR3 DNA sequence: TGTGCCAGCAGCTCCCCCTACGGGGAAGCGAATTTT.

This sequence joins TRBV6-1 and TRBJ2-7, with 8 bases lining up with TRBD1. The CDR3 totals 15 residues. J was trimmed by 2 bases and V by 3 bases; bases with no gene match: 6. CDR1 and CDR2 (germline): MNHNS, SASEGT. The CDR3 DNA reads TGTGCCAGCAGTGAGGGGCAGGGGGCGGCCTACGAGCAGTACTTC. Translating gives CASSEGQGAAYEQYF.

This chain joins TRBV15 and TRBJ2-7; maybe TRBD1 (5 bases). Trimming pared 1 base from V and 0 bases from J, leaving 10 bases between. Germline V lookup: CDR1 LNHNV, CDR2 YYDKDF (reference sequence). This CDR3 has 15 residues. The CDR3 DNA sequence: TGTGCCACCAGCAGAGCAGGGCTCGGCTCCTACGAGCAGTACTTC. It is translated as CATSRAGLGSYEQYF.

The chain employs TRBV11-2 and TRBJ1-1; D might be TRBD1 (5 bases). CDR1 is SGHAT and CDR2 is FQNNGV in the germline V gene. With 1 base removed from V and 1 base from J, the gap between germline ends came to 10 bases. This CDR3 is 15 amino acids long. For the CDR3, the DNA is TGTGCCAGCAGCTTAGCGCCTACAGGGAACACTGAAGCTTTCTTT. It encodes CASSLAPTGNTEAFF.

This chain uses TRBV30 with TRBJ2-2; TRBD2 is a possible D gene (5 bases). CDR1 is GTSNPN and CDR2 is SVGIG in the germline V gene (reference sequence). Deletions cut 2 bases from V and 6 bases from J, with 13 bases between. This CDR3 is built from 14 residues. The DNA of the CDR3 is TGTGCCTGGAGTACCGGACTCTCGGCCGGGGAGCTGTTTTTT. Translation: CAWSTGLSAGELFF.

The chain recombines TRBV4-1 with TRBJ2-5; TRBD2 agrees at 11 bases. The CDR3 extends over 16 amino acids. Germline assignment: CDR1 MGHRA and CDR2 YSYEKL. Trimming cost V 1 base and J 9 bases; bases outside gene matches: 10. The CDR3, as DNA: TGCGCCAGCAGCCAAGCCCAGGTAGCGGGAGGGCCCGCCCAGTACTTC. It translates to CASSQAQVAGGPAQYF.

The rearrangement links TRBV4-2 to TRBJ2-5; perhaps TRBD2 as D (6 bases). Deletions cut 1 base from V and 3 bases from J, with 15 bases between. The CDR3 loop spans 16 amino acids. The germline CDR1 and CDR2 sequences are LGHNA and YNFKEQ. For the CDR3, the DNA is TGTGCCAGCAGCCAAGGTGGGAGGAGCAGGGAAGAGACCCAGTACTTC. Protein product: CASSQGGRSREETQYF.

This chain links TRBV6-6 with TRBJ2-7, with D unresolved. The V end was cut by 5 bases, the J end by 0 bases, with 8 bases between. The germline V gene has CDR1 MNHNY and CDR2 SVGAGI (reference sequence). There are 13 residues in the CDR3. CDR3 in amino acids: CASSRPSSYEQYF. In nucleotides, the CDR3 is TGTGCCAGCAGTCGCCCTAGCTCCTACGAGCAGTACTTC.

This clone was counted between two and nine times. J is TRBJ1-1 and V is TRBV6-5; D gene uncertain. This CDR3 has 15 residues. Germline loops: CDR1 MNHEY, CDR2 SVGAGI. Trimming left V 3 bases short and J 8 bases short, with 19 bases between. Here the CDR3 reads CASSYRSILVREAFF. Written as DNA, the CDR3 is TGTGCCAGCAGTTATCGATCAATCCTTGTCAGAGAAGCTTTCTTT.

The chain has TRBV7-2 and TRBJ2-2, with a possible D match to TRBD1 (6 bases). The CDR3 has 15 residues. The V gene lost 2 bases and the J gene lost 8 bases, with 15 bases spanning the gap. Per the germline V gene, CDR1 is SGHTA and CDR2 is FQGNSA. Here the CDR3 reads CASSLNRAVTGELFF. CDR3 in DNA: TGTGCCAGCAGCTTAAACAGGGCCGTAACGGGGGAGCTGTTTTTT. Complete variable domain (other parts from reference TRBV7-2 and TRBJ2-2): GAGVSQSPSNKVTEKGKDVELRCDPISGHTALYWYRQSLGQGLEFLIYFQGNSAPDKSGLPSDRFSAERTGGSVSTLTIQRTQQEDSAVYLCASSLNRAVTGELFFGEGSRLTVL.

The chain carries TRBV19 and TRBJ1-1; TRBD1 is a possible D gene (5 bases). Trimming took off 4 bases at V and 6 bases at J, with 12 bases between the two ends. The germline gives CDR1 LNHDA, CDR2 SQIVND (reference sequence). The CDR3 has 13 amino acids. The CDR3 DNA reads TGTGCCAGTAGTAAAGACAGCCCCTCTGAAGCTTTCTTT. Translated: CASSKDSPSEAFF.

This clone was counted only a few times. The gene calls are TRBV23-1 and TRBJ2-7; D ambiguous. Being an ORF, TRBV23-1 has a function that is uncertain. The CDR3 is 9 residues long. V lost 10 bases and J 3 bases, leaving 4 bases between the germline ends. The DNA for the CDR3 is TGCGCCACCATCTACGAGCAGTACTTC. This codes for CATIYEQYF.

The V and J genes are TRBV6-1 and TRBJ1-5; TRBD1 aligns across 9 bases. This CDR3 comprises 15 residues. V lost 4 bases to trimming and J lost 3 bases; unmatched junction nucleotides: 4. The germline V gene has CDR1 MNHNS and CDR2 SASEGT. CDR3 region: CASSAGQGNNQPQHF. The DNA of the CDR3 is TGTGCCAGCAGTGCGGGACAGGGTAACAATCAGCCCCAGCATTTT.

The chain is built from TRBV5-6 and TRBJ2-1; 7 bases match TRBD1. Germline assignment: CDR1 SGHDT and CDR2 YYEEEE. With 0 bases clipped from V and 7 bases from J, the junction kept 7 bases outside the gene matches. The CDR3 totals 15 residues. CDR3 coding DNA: TGTGCCAGCAGCTTGGCCGGGACAGTCGCTAATGAGCAGTTCTTC. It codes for CASSLAGTVANEQFF.

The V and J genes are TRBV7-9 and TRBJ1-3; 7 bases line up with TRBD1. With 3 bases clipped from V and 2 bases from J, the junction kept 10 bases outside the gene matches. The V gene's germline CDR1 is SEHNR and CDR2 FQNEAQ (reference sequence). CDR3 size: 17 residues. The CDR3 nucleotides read TGTGCCAGCAGCTTCCTTCGACAGGGAACCCCTGGAAACACCATATATTTT. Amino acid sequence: CASSFLRQGTPGNTIYF.

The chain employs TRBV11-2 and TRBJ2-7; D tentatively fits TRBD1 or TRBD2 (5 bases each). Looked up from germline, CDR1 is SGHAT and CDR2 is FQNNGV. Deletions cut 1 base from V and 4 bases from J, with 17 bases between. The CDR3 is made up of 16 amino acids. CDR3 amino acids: CASSLGGRQGGYEQYF. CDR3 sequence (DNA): TGTGCCAGCAGCTTAGGCGGACGGCAGGGCGGGTACGAGCAGTACTTC.

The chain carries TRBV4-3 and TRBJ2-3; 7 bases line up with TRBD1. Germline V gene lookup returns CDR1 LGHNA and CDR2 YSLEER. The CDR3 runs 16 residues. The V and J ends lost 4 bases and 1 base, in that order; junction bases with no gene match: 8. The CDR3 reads CASSLSGDSRTDTQYF. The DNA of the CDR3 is TGCGCCAGCAGCCTCTCCGGGGACAGTCGCACAGATACGCAGTATTTT.

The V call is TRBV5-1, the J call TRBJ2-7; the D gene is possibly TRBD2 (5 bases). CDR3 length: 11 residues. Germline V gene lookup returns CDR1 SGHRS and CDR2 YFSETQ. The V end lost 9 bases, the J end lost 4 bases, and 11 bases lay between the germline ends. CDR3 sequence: CATTRDYEQYF. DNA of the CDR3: TGCGCCACCACGAGGGATTACGAGCAGTACTTC.

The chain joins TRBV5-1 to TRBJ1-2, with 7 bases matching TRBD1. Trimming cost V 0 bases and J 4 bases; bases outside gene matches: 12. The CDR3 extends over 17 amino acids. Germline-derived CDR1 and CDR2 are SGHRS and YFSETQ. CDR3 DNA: TGCGCCAGCAGCTTGGGACCCGGACAGGATAGACCCTATGGCTACACCTTC. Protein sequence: CASSLGPGQDRPYGYTF.

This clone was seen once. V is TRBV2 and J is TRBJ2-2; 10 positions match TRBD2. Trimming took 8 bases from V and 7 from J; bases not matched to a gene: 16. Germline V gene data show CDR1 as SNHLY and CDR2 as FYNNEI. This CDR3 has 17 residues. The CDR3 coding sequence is TGTGCCAGCGTGAGAGGGCTAGCGGGAGCTTTAGGCGGGGAGCTGTTTTTT. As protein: CASVRGLAGALGGELFF.

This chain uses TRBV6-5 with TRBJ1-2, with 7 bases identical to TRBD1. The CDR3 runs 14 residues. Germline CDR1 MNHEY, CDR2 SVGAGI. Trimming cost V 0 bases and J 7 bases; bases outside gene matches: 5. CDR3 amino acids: CASSYSRGGSGYTF. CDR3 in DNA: TGTGCCAGCAGTTACTCGAGAGGGGGCAGTGGCTACACCTTC.

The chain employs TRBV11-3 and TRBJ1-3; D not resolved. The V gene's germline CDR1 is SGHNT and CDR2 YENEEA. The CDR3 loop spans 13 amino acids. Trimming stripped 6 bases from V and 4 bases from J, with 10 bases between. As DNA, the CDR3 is TGTGCCAGCAGGGAACTGGGAGGAAACACCATATATTTT. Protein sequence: CASRELGGNTIYF. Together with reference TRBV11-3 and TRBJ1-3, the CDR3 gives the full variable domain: EAGVVQSPRYKIIEKKQPVAFWCNPISGHNTLYWYLQNLGQGPELLIRYENEEAVDDSQLPKDRFSAERLKGVDSTLKIQPAELGDSAVYLCASRELGGNTIYFGEGSWLTVV.

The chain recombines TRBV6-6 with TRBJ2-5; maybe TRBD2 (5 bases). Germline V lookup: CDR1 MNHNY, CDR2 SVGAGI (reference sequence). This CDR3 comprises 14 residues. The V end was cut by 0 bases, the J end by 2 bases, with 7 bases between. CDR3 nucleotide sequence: TGTGCCAGCAGTTACTCGAGGGTACAAGAGACCCAGTACTTC. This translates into CASSYSRVQETQYF.

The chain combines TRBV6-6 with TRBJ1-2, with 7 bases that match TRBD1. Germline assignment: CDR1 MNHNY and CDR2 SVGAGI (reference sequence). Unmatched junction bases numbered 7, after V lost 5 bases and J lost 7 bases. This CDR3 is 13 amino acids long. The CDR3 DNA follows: TGTGCCAGCAGTGAGACAGGGTATGGTGGCTACACCTTC. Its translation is CASSETGYGGYTF.